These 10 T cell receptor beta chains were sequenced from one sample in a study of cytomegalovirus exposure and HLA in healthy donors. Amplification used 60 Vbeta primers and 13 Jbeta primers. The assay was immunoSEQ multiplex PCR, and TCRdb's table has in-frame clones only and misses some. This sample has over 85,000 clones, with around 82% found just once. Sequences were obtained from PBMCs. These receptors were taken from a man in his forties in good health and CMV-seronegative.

The CDR3 nucleotides are TGTGCCAGCAGCCACTCAGGGGAAGGGTATGGCTACACCTTC. Its translation: CASSHSGEGYGYTF. The chain is built from TRBV14 and TRBJ1-2, with D perhaps matching TRBD1 (6 bases). In germline, CDR1 is SGHDN, CDR2 FVKESK. V lost 3 bases and J 5 bases, leaving 13 bases between the germline ends. The CDR3 sequence is 14 residues long.

The CDR3 DNA is TGCGCCAGCAGCTTGGCCGGTTCAGGGAACGAGCAGTACTTC. Translating gives CASSLAGSGNEQYF. The V call is TRBV5-1, the J call TRBJ2-7; D is possibly TRBD1 (5 bases). Germline CDR1 reads SGHRS; CDR2 reads YFSETQ. The CDR3 length is 14 residues. V lost 0 bases, J lost 5 bases, and 12 bases lay in between.

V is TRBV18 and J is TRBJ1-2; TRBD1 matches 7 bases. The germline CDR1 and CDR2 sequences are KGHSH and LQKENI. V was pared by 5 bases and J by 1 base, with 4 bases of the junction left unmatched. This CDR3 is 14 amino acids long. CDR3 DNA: TGTGCCAGCTCAACGGGACAGAGTAACTATGGCTACACCTTC. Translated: CASSTGQSNYGYTF. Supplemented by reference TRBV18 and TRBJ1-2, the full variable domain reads NAGVMQNPRHLVRRRGQEARLRCSPMKGHSHVYWYRQLPEEGLKFMVYLQKENIIDESGMPKERFSAEFPKEGPSILRIQQVVRGDSAAYFCASSTGQSNYGYTFGSGTRLTVV.

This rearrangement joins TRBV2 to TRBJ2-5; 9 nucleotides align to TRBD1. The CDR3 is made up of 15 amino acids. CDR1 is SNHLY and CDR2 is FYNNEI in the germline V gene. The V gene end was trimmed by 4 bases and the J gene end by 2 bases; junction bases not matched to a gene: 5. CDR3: CASSGSGTGQETQYF. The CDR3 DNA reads TGTGCCAGCAGTGGGTCAGGGACAGGGCAAGAGACCCAGTACTTC.

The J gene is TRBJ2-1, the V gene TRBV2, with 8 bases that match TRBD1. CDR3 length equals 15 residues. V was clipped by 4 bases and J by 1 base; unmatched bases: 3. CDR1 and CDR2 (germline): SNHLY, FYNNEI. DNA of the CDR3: TGTGCCAGCAGTGCCCGGACAGGGTCCTACAATGAGCAGTTCTTC. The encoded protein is CASSARTGSYNEQFF.

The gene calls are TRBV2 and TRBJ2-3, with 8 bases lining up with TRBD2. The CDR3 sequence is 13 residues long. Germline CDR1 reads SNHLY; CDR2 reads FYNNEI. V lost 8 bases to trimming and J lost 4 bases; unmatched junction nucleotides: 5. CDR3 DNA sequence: TGTGCCAGCCCCCGGGGGGGGGCAGATACGCAGTATTTT. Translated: CASPRGGADTQYF.

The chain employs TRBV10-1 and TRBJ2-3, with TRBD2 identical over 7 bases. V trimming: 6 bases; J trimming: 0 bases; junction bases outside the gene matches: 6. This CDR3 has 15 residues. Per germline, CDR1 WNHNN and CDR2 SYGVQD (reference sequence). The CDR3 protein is CASSLRSGSTDTQYF. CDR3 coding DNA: TGCGCCAGCAGCCTTCGTAGCGGGAGCACAGATACGCAGTATTTT.

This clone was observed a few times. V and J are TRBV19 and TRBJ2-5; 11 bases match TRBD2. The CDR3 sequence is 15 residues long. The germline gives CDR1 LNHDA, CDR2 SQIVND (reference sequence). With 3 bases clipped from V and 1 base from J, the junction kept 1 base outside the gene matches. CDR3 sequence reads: CASSITSGSQETQYF. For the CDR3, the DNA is TGTGCCAGTAGTATCACTAGCGGGAGCCAAGAGACCCAGTACTTC.

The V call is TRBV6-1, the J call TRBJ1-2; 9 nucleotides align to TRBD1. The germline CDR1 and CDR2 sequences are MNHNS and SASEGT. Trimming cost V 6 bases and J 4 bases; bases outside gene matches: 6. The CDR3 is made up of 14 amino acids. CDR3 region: CASRQTGGGYGYTF. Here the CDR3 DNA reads TGTGCCAGCAGACAAACAGGGGGCGGCTATGGCTACACCTTC.

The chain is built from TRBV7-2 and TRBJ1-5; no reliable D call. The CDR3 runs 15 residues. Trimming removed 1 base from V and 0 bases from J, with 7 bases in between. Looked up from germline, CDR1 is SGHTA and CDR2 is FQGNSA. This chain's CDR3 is CASSLESGSNQPQHF. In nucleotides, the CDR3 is TGTGCCAGCAGCTTAGAGTCGGGTAGCAATCAGCCCCAGCATTTT.